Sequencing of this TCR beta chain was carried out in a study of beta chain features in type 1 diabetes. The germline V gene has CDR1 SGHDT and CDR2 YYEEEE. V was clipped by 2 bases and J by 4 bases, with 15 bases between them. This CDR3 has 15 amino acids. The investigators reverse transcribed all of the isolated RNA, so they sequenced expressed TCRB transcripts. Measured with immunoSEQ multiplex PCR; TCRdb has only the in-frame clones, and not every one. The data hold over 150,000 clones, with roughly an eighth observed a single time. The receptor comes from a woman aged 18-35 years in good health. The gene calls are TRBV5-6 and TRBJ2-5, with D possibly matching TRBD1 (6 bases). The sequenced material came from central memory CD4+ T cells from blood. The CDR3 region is CASSLQGVDPETQYF. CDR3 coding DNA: TGTGCCAGCAGCTTACAGGGAGTTGACCCAGAGACCCAGTACTTC.